This is a list of T cell receptor beta chains from one sample in a study of PD-L1 blockade in urothelial cancer. TCRdb keeps only in-frame clones here, not all; method: immunoSEQ multiplex PCR. This table holds about 50,000 clones, more than 70% found once. Sequences were derived from PBMCs, sampled around atezolizumab (anti-PD-L1) treatment. The receptors stem from a man in his sixties with urothelial cancer. Both conserved end residues are trimmed from each CDR3. D genes are given only for firm matches.

j_gene	d_gene	v_gene	CDR3aa
TRBJ1-3	NA	TRBV9	ASSPRDSSFLRSGNTIY
TRBJ2-7	TRBD2	TRBV7-9	ASSLAHGLAGVFYEQY
TRBJ2-5	NA	TRBV5-1	ASSFQAKGAQY
TRBJ2-2	TRBD1	TRBV6-5	ASSLQGYTGELF
TRBJ1-5	NA	TRBV27	ASSLSQTQGYSNQPQH
TRBJ2-7	NA	TRBV19	ASSSTGTSYEQY
TRBJ1-1	NA	TRBV6-5	ASRPQGMRNTEAF
TRBJ1-5	NA	TRBV15	ATSRDPSSNQPQH
TRBJ1-4	TRBD1	TRBV27	ASSDGTGGEKLF
TRBJ1-1	NA	TRBV30	AWSGGTTEAF
TRBJ2-7	TRBD1	TRBV25-1	ASSSRTGGVEQY
TRBJ1-5	NA	TRBV18	ASSPPGRQPQH
TRBJ2-7	NA	TRBV11-1	ASSPQQFSEQY
TRBJ2-3	NA	TRBV27	ASSLGARTVMNTQY
TRBJ1-5	TRBD1	TRBV19	ASGTANQPQH
TRBJ2-1	TRBD2	TRBV5-1	ASSLELAGGLRSYNEQF
TRBJ1-1	NA	TRBV18	ASSPNSVGDTEAF
TRBJ2-1	NA	TRBV6-1	ASKPAYNEQF
TRBJ2-2	TRBD2	TRBV7-9	ASSPPEIILAGVTGELF
TRBJ2-7	NA	TRBV6-1	ATTPMTGTYEQY
TRBJ1-4	NA	TRBV5-1	ASSTTDTPEGKLF
TRBJ2-7	TRBD1	TRBV5-1	ASSSMSLGTGGYYEQY
TRBJ1-1	TRBD1	TRBV7-2	ASSSQQGAKRRTEAF
TRBJ2-7	TRBD2	TRBV11-2	ASSSASGRSPYEQY
TRBJ2-2	NA	TRBV6-6	ASSYEYPGELF
TRBJ1-1	NA	TRBV29-1	SVDLGASTEAF
TRBJ2-5	TRBD1	TRBV19	ASSIFGTEKETQY
TRBJ2-2	NA	TRBV5-1	ASSTGSNTGELF
TRBJ2-3	TRBD2	TRBV25-1	ASSHLGGGTDTQY
TRBJ2-5	TRBD2	TRBV5-4	ASSLAARRGGLETQY
TRBJ2-3	TRBD2	TRBV7-6	ASSLAGASTDTQY
TRBJ2-1	NA	TRBV5-1	ASSSDYNEQF
TRBJ1-2	NA	TRBV11-2	ASSQGPDRSNYGYT
TRBJ2-1	NA	TRBV29-1	SVVVRGPYNEQF
TRBJ2-7	NA	TRBV5-4	ASSFLDRGGSYEQY
TRBJ1-5	NA	TRBV6-1	ASSESGVGSQH
TRBJ1-4	NA	TRBV6-1	ASSRTFATNEKLF
TRBJ2-3	TRBD2	TRBV29-1	SVLAGVVDTQY
TRBJ1-2	TRBD1	TRBV19	AASDRDIDGYT
TRBJ1-5	NA	TRBV12-1	ASSPSAGSNQPQH
TRBJ1-6	NA	TRBV5-6	ASNLRGSSYNSPLH
TRBJ2-7	NA	TRBV28	ASSFERIYEQY